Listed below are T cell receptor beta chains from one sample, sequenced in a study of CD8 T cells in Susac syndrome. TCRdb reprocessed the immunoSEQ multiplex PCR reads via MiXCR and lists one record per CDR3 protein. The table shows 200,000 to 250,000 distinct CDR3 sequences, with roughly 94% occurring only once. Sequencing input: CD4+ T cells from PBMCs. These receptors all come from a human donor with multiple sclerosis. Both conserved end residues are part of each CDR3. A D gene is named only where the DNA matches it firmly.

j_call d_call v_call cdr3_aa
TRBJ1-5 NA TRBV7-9 CASTRQNQPQHF
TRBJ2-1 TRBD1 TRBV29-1 CSVSQTGALDEQFF
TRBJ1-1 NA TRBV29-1 CSVGLDRSNTEAFF
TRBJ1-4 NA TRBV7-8 CASSLAITGADEKLFF
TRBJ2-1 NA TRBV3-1 CASSQALSLVPGEQFF
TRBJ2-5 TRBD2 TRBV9 CASSGTGLAGETQYF
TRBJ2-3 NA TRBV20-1 CSARDLRRRADTDTQYF
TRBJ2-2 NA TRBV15 CATSGILWAAGELFF
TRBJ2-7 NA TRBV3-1 CASSQISTGSYEQYF
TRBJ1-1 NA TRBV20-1 CSARLTDAFF
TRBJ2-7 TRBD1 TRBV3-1 CASSPMDRVWEQYF
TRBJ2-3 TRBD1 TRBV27 CASSLGPQGAKDTQYF
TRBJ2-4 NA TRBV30 CAWTTGSAKNIQYF
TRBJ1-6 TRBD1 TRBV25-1 CASSESRQGNSPLHF
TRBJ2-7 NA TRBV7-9 CASSLARATYEQYF
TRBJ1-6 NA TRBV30 CASGTGTVYNSPLHF
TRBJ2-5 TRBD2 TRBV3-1 CASTRGLAGGRETQYF
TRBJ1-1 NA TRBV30 CAWRARNTEAFF
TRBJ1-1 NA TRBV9 CASSEAWGNTEAFF
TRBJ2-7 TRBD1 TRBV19 CASSIGIGTGTNEQYF
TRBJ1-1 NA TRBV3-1 CASSPHSSTEAFF
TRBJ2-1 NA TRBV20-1 CSAYYRVDEQFF
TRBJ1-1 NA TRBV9 CASSPPGSMNTEAFF
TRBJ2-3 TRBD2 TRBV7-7 CASSSSGGADTQYF
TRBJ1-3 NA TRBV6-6 CASSTYTGNTIYF
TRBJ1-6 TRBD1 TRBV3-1 CASSQGQPNSPLHF
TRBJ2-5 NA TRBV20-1 CSARDREWETQYF
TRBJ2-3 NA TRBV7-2 CASSFLVSTDTQYF
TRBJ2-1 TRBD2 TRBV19 CASSSSGGAYNEQFF
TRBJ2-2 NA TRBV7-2 CASSLAGGRTGELFF
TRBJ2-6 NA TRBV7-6 CASSLGGPGANVLTF
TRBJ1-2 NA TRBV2 CASSEALYGYTF
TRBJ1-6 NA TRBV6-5 CASSYSRREVSPLHF
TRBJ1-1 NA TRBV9 CASSALFGTEAFF
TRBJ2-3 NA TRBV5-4 CASNKEAGTDTQYF
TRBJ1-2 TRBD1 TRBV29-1 CSAELGQGIYGYTF
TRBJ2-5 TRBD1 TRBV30 CAWRGQGGRETQYF
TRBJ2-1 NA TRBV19 CASSIALNEQFF
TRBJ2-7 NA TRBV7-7 CASSLGPGYEQYF
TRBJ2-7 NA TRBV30 CAWRGLREQYF
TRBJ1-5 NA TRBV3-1 CASSQSSISAQHF
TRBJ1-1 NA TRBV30 CAWSKGVSTEAFF
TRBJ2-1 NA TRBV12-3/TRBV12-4 CASSLGSIYNEQFF
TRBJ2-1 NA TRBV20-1 CSARSYFLPWNEQFF
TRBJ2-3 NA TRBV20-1 CSAPDHGPTDTQYF
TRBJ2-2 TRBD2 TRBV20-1 CSAIGGASGVRTGELFF
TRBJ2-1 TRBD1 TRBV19 CASSTTGVRDNEQFF
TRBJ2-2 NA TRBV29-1 CSVAQFGGNTGELFF
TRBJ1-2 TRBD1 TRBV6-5 CASSGTGDFYGYTF
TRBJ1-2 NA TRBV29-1 CSVDSDGYTF
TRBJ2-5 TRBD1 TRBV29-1 CSVGTGQGGGETQYF
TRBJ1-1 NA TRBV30 CAWSALSGTNTEAFF